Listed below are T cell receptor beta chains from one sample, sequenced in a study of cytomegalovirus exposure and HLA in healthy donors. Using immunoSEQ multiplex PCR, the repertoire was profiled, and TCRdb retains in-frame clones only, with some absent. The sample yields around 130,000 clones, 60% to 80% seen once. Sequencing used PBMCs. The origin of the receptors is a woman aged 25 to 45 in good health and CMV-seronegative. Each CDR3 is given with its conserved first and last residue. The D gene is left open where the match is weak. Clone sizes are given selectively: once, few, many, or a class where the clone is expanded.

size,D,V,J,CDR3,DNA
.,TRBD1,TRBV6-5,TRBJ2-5,CASRSGQGWETQYF,TGTGCCAGCAGAAGCGGACAGGGGTGGGAGACCCAGTACTTC
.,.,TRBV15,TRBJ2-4,CATSNGRPNIQYF,TGTGCCACCAGCAATGGGCGTCCGAACATTCAGTACTTC
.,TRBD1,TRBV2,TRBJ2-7,CASSPRTGGYEQYF,TGTGCCAGCAGTCCTCGGACAGGGGGCTACGAGCAGTACTTC
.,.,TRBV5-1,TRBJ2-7,CASSLDATKSSYEQYF,TGCGCCAGCAGCTTGGATGCGACTAAGAGCTCCTACGAGCAGTACTTC
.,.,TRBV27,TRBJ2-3,CASSRSSSTDTQYF,TGTGCCAGCAGTCGGTCCTCTAGCACAGATACGCAGTATTTT
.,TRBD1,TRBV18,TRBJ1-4,CASSPTTGVMGKLFF,TGTGCCAGCTCACCGACGACAGGGGTTATGGGAAAACTGTTTTTT
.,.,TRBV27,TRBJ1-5,CASSSSHSNQPQHF,TGTGCCAGCAGTTCTAGTCATAGCAATCAGCCCCAGCATTTT
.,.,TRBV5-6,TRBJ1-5,CASSLAGVLGNQPQHF,TGTGCCAGCAGCTTAGCAGGCGTACTTGGCAATCAGCCCCAGCATTTT
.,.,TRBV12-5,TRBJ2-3,CASGITVDGGPPGTDTQYF,TGTGCTAGTGGTATTACCGTCGACGGGGGGCCCCCGGGCACAGATACGCAGTATTTT
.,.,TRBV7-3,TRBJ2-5,CASSLSVGETQYF,TGTGCCAGCAGCCTCTCAGTGGGCGAGACCCAGTACTTC
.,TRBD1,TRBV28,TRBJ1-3,CASSLEGAGGNTIYF,TGTGCCAGCAGTTTAGAGGGGGCGGGAGGAAACACCATATATTTT
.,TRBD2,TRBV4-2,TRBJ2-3,CASSPYPTSGAGSTDTQYF,TGTGCCAGCAGCCCTTACCCAACTAGCGGGGCGGGAAGCACAGATACGCAGTATTTT
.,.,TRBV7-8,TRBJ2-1,CASSLRVNEQFF,TGTGCCAGCAGCTTACGCGTGAATGAGCAGTTCTTC
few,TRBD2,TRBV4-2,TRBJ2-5,CASSQIWAGVLEETQYF,TGTGCCAGCAGCCAAATTTGGGCGGGAGTTCTCGAAGAGACCCAGTACTTC
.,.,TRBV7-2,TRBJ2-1,CASSSPGIALNEQFF,TGTGCCAGCAGCTCACCCGGAATAGCTCTCAATGAGCAGTTCTTC
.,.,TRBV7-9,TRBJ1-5,CASSFGGDPQHF,TGTGCCAGCAGCTTTGGGGGGGATCCCCAGCATTTT
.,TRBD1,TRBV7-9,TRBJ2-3,CASSTTQGTKDTQYF,TGTGCCAGCAGCACTACACAGGGGACAAAAGATACGCAGTATTTT
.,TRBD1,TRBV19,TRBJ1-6,CASSFGTGRNSPLHF,TGTGCCAGTAGTTTTGGGACAGGGCGCAATTCACCCCTCCACTTT
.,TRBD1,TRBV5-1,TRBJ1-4,CASSLAGTGNEKLFF,TGCGCCAGCAGCTTGGCCGGGACAGGCAATGAAAAACTGTTTTTT
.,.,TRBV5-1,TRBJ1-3,CASRLDSGNTIYF,TGCGCCAGCCGGTTAGACTCTGGAAACACCATATATTTT
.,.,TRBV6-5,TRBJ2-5,CASRNGHGTKYF,TGTGCCAGCAGAAACGGACATGGAACCAAGTACTTC
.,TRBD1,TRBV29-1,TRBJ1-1,CSVAPRQGNTEAFF,TGCAGCGTTGCCCCGCGACAGGGGAACACTGAAGCTTTCTTT
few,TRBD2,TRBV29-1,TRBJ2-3,CSVRGAGDNTDTQYF,TGCAGCGTCCGAGGTGCGGGAGATAACACAGATACGCAGTATTTT
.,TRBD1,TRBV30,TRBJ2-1,CAWKGQDYNEQFF,TGTGCCTGGAAGGGACAGGATTACAATGAGCAGTTCTTC
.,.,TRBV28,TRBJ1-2,CAGQGGAYGYTF,TGTGCCGGCCAAGGGGGGGCCTATGGCTACACCTTC
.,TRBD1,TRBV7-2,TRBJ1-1,CASSLAIGQGLTEAFF,TGTGCCAGCAGCTTAGCAATAGGACAGGGACTCACTGAAGCTTTCTTT
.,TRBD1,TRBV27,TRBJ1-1,CASSLSWDRGKAFF,TGTGCCAGCAGTTTATCGTGGGACAGGGGGAAAGCTTTCTTT
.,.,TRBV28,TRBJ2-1,CASSLRQVRNEQFF,TGTGCCAGCAGTTTGCGACAGGTCAGGAATGAGCAGTTCTTC
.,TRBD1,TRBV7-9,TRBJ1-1,CASSLATGATEAFF,TGTGCCAGCAGCTTAGCGACAGGGGCGACTGAAGCTTTCTTT
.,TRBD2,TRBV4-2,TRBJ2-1,CASSPNHLAGGYNEQFF,TGTGCCAGCAGCCCCAATCATCTAGCGGGAGGGTACAATGAGCAGTTCTTC
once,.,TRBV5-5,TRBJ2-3,CASSLAPGADTQYF,TGTGCCAGCAGCTTGGCCCCAGGGGCAGATACGCAGTATTTT
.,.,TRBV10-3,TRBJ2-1,CAISGQESSYNEQFF,TGTGCCATCAGTGGACAAGAAAGCTCCTACAATGAGCAGTTCTTC
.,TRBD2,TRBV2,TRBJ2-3,CASSILAGGRDTQYF,TGTGCCAGCAGTATACTAGCGGGAGGCCGGGATACGCAGTATTTT
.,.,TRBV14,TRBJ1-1,CASSSQVNTEAFF,TGTGCCAGCAGCTCACAAGTGAACACTGAAGCTTTCTTT
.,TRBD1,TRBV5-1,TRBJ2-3,CASSSRGRGTDTQYF,TGCGCCAGCAGCAGCAGGGGGCGCGGCACAGATACGCAGTATTTT
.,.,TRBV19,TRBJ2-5,CASSIGAGAGETQYF,TGTGCCAGTAGTATAGGGGCGGGGGCCGGGGAGACCCAGTACTTC
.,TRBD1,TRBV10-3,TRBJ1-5,CAISETTGGNQPQHF,TGTGCCATCAGTGAGACCACAGGGGGAAATCAGCCCCAGCATTTT
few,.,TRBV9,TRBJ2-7,CASSVREGTTHEQYF,TGTGCCAGCAGCGTAAGAGAGGGCACAACCCACGAGCAGTACTTC
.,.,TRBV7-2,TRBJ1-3,CASSLRQRTGNTIYF,TGTGCCAGCAGCTTAAGGCAGCGCACTGGAAACACCATATATTTT